This TCR beta chain originates from a study of T cell responses to AZD1222 COVID-19 vaccine. The overall study: Both about-4-week and about-12-week second-dose recipients were combined.

On this clone: Its antigen is unidentified.

Whole-study findings and limits: Repertoires in all cases were sampled only once the peak T cell response had passed. Among vaccine-associated CD4 TCRs, coverage spanned spike, with dominance at 160-218 and 743-854. Most donors were white British and more were female, and clonal diversity was possibly underestimated.

Some clones are missing from TCRdb's copy, which holds only in-frame ones; the method was immunoSEQ multiplex PCR. This table has under 150,000 clones, 85% to 95% appearing once. The material was peripheral blood, obtained on day 0 of AZD1222 vaccination. The receptor's source is an adult in good health.

The chain's CDR3 is CASSFIVGTGDSPLHF. For the CDR3, the DNA is TGTGCCAGCAGCTTTATTGTGGGGACAGGGGATTCACCCCTCCACTTT. The V gene is TRBV7-2, the J gene TRBJ1-6; 10 bases fit TRBD1. CDR1 and CDR2 (germline): SGHTA, FQGNSA. After removal of 3 bases from V and 8 bases from J, the junction contained 7 bases not matched to a gene. The length of the CDR3 is 16 residues.